These 9 T cell receptor beta chains share one sample of origin, sequenced in a study of spatial heterogeneity in lung cancer (dated by TCRdb to between 2018 and 2021). The method was 5' RACE. The sequencer listed for this sample is NextSeq 500. The raw public data were reprocessed by TCRdb itself: fastp quality trimming at Q25, MiXCR clonotype calling, in-frame beta chains only. All rows with the same CDR3 protein become a single entry with the most common DNA and genes. The sample yields about 100,000 distinct CDR3 sequences; around 4.3% were counted once. Around 20% of the sample comes from the top ten. Beyond this particular receptor, the publication reports: The tumor nonsynonymous mutation count correlated with the number of expanded intratumoral alpha and beta TCRs.

Antigens of these TCRs are unknown. The label giving this sample's time point can be read as: sample taken at primary tumor resection. The source material was lung tumor tissue, sampled at surgery. These receptors all come from a male donor with early-stage non-small cell lung cancer.

This clonotype has a count of ten or more. This chain uses TRBV7-6 with TRBJ1-2; TRBD1 is a possible D gene (5 bases). The V end was cut by 4 bases, the J end by 4 bases, with 13 bases between. CDR1 is SGHVS, CDR2 FNYEAQ, per germline. CDR3 length: 14 residues. CDR3 sequence reads: CASSSWGSAYGYTF. CDR3 in DNA: TGTGCCAGCAGCTCATGGGGCAGTGCCTATGGCTACACCTTC.

This clonotype was recorded many times. This rearrangement joins TRBV14 to TRBJ1-6; D uncertain. Deletions cut 4 bases from V and 6 bases from J, with 7 bases between. This CDR3 comprises 13 residues. Germline assignment: CDR1 SGHDN and CDR2 FVKESK. CDR3: CASSPWPNSPLHF. The CDR3 region has the DNA TGTGCCAGCAGCCCTTGGCCTAATTCACCCCTCCACTTT.

This clonotype has more than one count but fewer than ten. The chain couples TRBV28 to TRBJ1-5; D might be TRBD1 (5 bases). The CDR3 totals 13 residues. Germline values: CDR1 MDHEN, CDR2 SYDVKM. Trimming pared 10 bases from V and 3 bases from J, leaving 13 bases between. CDR3 bases: TGTGCCACCGTCCGACAGCCCAATCAGCCCCAGCATTTT. Residues: CATVRQPNQPQHF.

This clonotype was seen many times. V and J are TRBV28 and TRBJ1-3; 7 bases fit TRBD1. This CDR3 has 15 amino acids. V was clipped by 3 bases and J by 6 bases; unmatched bases: 8. Germline values: CDR1 MDHEN, CDR2 SYDVKM. This chain's CDR3 is CASSFGTAEANTIYF. The CDR3 nucleotides read TGTGCCAGCAGTTTTGGGACAGCTGAGGCAAACACCATATATTTT.

This clonotype has at least ten counts. The V and J genes are TRBV6-1 and TRBJ1-4; D is perhaps TRBD1 (5 bases). Trimming took 4 bases from V and 12 from J, leaving 27 bases between them. Per germline, CDR1 MNHNS and CDR2 SASEGT. This CDR3 contains 17 residues. The CDR3 reads CASSAPDLFYSGRELFF. In nucleotides, the CDR3 is TGTGCCAGCAGTGCGCCCGATCTCTTCTATTCCGGCAGGGAACTGTTTTTT.

The rearrangement links TRBV20-1 to TRBJ2-2, with 14 bases identical to TRBD2. Germline-derived CDR1 and CDR2 are DFQATT and SNEGSKA (reference sequence). Germline trimming cut 6 bases from V and 6 bases from J; bases unmatched to any gene: 3. The CDR3 has 14 residues. CDR3 DNA sequence: TGCAGTGCCTTGGGACTAGCGGGAGCCGGGGAGCTGTTTTTT. Amino acids: CSALGLAGAGELFF.

Many counts were recorded for this clonotype. The chain combines TRBV20-1 with TRBJ2-7; D is perhaps TRBD2 (5 bases). V gave up 3 bases and J gave up 7 bases, with 10 bases separating them. Germline values: CDR1 DFQATT, CDR2 SNEGSKA (reference sequence). CDR3 length equals 11 residues. The CDR3 region has the DNA TGCAGTGCTAGCTATGGGGAGGAGCAGTACTTC. Residues: CSASYGEEQYF.

Ten or more counts support this clonotype. The chain has TRBV3-1 and TRBJ2-1; D is perhaps TRBD2 (6 bases). CDR3 length equals 15 residues. V was shortened by 5 bases and J by 4 bases, with 15 bases between the two germline ends. Germline lookup yields CDR1 LGHDT and CDR2 YNNKEL (reference sequence). CDR3 region: CASSYAGTGYNEQFF. CDR3 sequence (DNA): TGTGCCAGCAGCTATGCCGGGACTGGATACAATGAGCAGTTCTTC.

This chain links TRBV28 with TRBJ1-2, with TRBD1 identical over 7 bases. Germline CDR1 is MDHEN and CDR2 is SYDVKM. With V trimmed by 3 bases and J by 5 bases, 15 bases remained unmatched. The CDR3 is 17 residues long. The CDR3 is CASSFVDDRAKFYGYTF. The CDR3 coding sequence is TGTGCCAGCAGTTTCGTCGACGACAGGGCAAAATTTTATGGCTACACCTTC.